Here is one TCR beta chain with its context. The antigen is undetermined. The CDR3 runs to 15 residues. Germline V gene data show CDR1 as SGHAT and CDR2 as FQNNGV. V was clipped by 0 bases and J by 4 bases, with 12 bases between them. Data came from immunoSEQ multiplex PCR; TCRdb stores just in-frame clones and leaves some out. Of about 50,000 clones detected, around 90% appear once; the ten largest clones hold almost 2.5%. The sample belongs to a study of graft-versus-host responses after intestinal transplantation. The sample consisted of unstimulated CD4+ T cells sorted from spleen or lymph node cells, taken before transplant. The TCR originated in a human donor who was the organ donor for an intestinal transplant. The V call is TRBV11-2, the J call TRBJ2-5, with TRBD1 as a possible D gene (5 bases). Here the CDR3 reads CASSLDGSGPETQYF. CDR3 DNA: TGTGCCAGCAGCTTAGATGGGTCAGGGCCAGAGACCCAGTACTTC.